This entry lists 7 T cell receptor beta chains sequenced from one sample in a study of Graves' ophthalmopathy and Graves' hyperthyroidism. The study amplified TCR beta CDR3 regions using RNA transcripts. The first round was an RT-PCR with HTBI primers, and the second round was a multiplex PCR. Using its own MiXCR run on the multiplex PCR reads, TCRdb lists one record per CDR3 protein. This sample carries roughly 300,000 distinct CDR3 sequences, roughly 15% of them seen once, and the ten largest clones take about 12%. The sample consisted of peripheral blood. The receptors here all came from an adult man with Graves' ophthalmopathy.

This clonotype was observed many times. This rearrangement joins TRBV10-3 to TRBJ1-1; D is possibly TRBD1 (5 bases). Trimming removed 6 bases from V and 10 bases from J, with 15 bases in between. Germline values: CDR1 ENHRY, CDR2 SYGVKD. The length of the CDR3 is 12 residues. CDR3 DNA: TGTGCCATCAGGGGGACCGCAGGTGGAGCTTTCTTT. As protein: CAIRGTAGGAFF.

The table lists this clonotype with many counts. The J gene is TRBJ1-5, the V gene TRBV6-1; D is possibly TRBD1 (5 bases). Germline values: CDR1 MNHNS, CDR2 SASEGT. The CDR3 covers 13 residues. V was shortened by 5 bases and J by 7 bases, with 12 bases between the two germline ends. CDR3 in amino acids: CASSRSRDQPQHF. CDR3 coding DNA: TGTGCCAGCAGTCGTAGCAGGGACCAGCCCCAGCATTTT.

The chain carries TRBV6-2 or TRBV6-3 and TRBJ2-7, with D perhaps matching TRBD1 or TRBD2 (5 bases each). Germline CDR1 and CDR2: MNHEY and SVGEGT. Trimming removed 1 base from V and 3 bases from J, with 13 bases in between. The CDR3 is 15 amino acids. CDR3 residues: CASSYFGTKGYEQYF. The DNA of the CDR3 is TGTGCCAGCAGTTACTTCGGGACCAAAGGCTACGAGCAGTACTTC.

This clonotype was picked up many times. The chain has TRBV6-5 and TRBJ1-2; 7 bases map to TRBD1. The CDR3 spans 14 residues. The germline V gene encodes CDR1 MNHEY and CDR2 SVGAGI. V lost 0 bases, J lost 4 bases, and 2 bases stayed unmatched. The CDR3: CASSYSTGTYGYTF. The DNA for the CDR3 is TGTGCCAGCAGTTACTCGACAGGGACCTATGGCTACACCTTC.

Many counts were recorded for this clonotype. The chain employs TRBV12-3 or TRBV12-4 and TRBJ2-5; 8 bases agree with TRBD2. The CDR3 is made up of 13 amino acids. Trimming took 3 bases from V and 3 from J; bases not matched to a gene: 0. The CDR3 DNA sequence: TGTGCCAGCAGTTTCGGGGGGGAAGAGACCCAGTACTTC. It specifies CASSFGGEETQYF.

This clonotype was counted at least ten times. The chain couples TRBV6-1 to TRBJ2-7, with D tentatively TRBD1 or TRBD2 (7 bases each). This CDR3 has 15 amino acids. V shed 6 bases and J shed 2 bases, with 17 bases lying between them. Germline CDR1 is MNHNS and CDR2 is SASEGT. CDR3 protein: CASRRTQGGTYEQYF. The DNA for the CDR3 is TGTGCCAGCAGGAGGACTCAGGGGGGGACCTACGAGCAGTACTTC.

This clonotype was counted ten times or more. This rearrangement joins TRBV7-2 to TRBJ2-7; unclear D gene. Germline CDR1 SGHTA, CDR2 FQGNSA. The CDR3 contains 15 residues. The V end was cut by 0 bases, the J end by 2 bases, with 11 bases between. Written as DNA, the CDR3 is TGTGCCAGCAGCTTAGCCGGATGGAGAGCCTACGAGCAGTACTTC. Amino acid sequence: CASSLAGWRAYEQYF.